The rows below give T cell receptor beta chains drawn from one sample of a study of blood T cell repertoires in COVID-19. Profiled with immunoSEQ multiplex PCR; TCRdb holds only in-frame clones, not every one. The sample lists approximately 300,000 clones; 75% to 90% were seen once. Sequenced: peripheral blood. Receptor source: a woman in her thirties or forties with acute or convalescent COVID-19. Both conserved end residues are part of each CDR3. A D gene is named only where the DNA matches it firmly. Where a row states a size, it is once, few, many or the class of an expanded clone; other rows omit it.

clone_size: NA; j_call: TRBJ1-2; d_call: NA; v_call: TRBV3-1/TRBV3-2; cdr3_aa: CASSQGRTGYGYTF; cdr3_nt: TGTGCCAGCAGCCAAGGACGGACGGGATATGGCTACACCTTC
clone_size: NA; j_call: TRBJ2-2; d_call: NA; v_call: TRBV9; cdr3_aa: CASSVGLLAHTGELFF; cdr3_nt: TGTGCCAGCAGCGTAGGGTTACTAGCCCACACCGGGGAGCTGTTTTTT
clone_size: NA; j_call: TRBJ2-3; d_call: TRBD2; v_call: TRBV20-1; cdr3_aa: CSASPPSGGGGGDTQYF; cdr3_nt: TGCAGTGCTAGTCCCCCCTCCGGCGGGGGGGGAGGAGATACGCAGTATTTT
clone_size: NA; j_call: TRBJ1-4; d_call: NA; v_call: TRBV30; cdr3_aa: CAWSGGAQVEKLFF; cdr3_nt: TGTGCCTGGAGCGGAGGGGCCCAAGTGGAAAAACTGTTTTTT
clone_size: few; j_call: TRBJ1-1; d_call: TRBD1; v_call: TRBV10-3; cdr3_aa: CAIRGTEGTEAFF; cdr3_nt: TGTGCCATCAGGGGGACAGAGGGCACTGAAGCTTTCTTT
clone_size: NA; j_call: TRBJ2-1; d_call: TRBD2; v_call: TRBV18; cdr3_aa: CASSPPGLAPSYNEQFF; cdr3_nt: TGTGCCAGCTCACCACCGGGACTAGCGCCGTCCTACAATGAGCAGTTCTTC
clone_size: NA; j_call: TRBJ1-4; d_call: NA; v_call: TRBV4-1; cdr3_aa: CASSQEKGPSEKLFF; cdr3_nt: TGCGCCAGCAGCCAAGAAAAGGGGCCGAGTGAAAAACTGTTTTTT
clone_size: NA; j_call: TRBJ1-1; d_call: NA; v_call: TRBV19; cdr3_aa: CASSIDWAKMNTEAFF; cdr3_nt: TGTGCCAGTAGTATAGATTGGGCAAAAATGAACACTGAAGCTTTCTTT
clone_size: NA; j_call: TRBJ2-1; d_call: NA; v_call: TRBV19; cdr3_aa: CASSRADNNEQFF; cdr3_nt: TGTGCCAGTAGTAGGGCAGACAACAATGAGCAGTTCTTC
clone_size: NA; j_call: TRBJ1-2; d_call: TRBD1; v_call: TRBV3-1/TRBV3-2; cdr3_aa: CASSQTGGDGYTF; cdr3_nt: TGTGCCAGCAGCCAAACAGGGGGCGATGGCTACACCTTC
clone_size: once; j_call: TRBJ1-2; d_call: NA; v_call: TRBV30; cdr3_aa: CACPRTFANYGYTF; cdr3_nt: TGTGCCTGCCCCCGGACTTTTGCTAACTATGGCTACACCTTC
clone_size: once; j_call: TRBJ1-1; d_call: TRBD1; v_call: TRBV6-5; cdr3_aa: CASSPGQGWRTEAFF; cdr3_nt: TGTGCCAGCAGTCCGGGACAGGGGTGGCGAACTGAAGCTTTCTTT
clone_size: once; j_call: TRBJ1-4; d_call: NA; v_call: TRBV6-1; cdr3_aa: CASSEDSTGPLGEKLFF; cdr3_nt: TGTGCCAGCAGTGAAGACTCGACAGGACCCCTTGGTGAAAAACTGTTTTTT
clone_size: NA; j_call: TRBJ1-2; d_call: NA; v_call: TRBV10-2; cdr3_aa: CASSPRPGAEDGYTF; cdr3_nt: TGCGCCAGCAGTCCCCGCCCGGGTGCCGAAGATGGCTACACCTTC
clone_size: NA; j_call: TRBJ1-1; d_call: NA; v_call: TRBV2; cdr3_aa: CASSEALPRSNTEAFF; cdr3_nt: TGTGCCAGCAGTGAAGCGCTTCCCAGGTCGAACACTGAAGCTTTCTTT
clone_size: NA; j_call: TRBJ1-1; d_call: NA; v_call: TRBV7-2; cdr3_aa: CASSLGGGAFF; cdr3_nt: TGTGCCAGCAGCTTAGGAGGGGGAGCTTTCTTT
clone_size: NA; j_call: TRBJ1-2; d_call: TRBD1; v_call: TRBV6-5; cdr3_aa: CASSPIGTGARGYTF; cdr3_nt: TGTGCCAGCAGTCCTATCGGGACAGGGGCGAGGGGCTACACCTTC
clone_size: NA; j_call: TRBJ1-3; d_call: NA; v_call: TRBV5-1; cdr3_aa: CASSTQTGQSSGNTIYF; cdr3_nt: TGCGCCAGCAGCACCCAGACAGGCCAGAGCTCTGGAAACACCATATATTTT
clone_size: NA; j_call: TRBJ1-2; d_call: TRBD1; v_call: TRBV5-6; cdr3_aa: CASSPDRDYGYTF; cdr3_nt: TGTGCCAGCAGCCCGGACAGGGATTATGGCTACACCTTC
clone_size: few; j_call: TRBJ1-2; d_call: TRBD1; v_call: TRBV7-9; cdr3_aa: CASSLQTGRNYGYTF; cdr3_nt: TGTGCCAGCAGCTTACAGACAGGGAGGAACTATGGCTACACCTTC
clone_size: NA; j_call: TRBJ2-1; d_call: NA; v_call: TRBV20-1; cdr3_aa: CSASAGDRVLNEQFF; cdr3_nt: TGCAGTGCTAGTGCGGGTGACCGGGTTTTAAATGAGCAGTTCTTC
clone_size: NA; j_call: TRBJ1-5; d_call: NA; v_call: TRBV7-2; cdr3_aa: CASSQTGPPSNQPQHF; cdr3_nt: TGTGCCAGCAGCCAGACAGGACCCCCAAGCAATCAGCCCCAGCATTTT
clone_size: once; j_call: TRBJ1-5; d_call: NA; v_call: TRBV12-1; cdr3_aa: CASSPPIRLKPLQGAHQPQHF; cdr3_nt: TGTGCCAGCAGCCCCCCCATCCGCCTAAAGCCCCTACAGGGGGCGCATCAGCCCCAGCATTTT
clone_size: once; j_call: TRBJ1-2; d_call: TRBD1; v_call: TRBV6-6; cdr3_aa: CASSYSGQGYGYTF; cdr3_nt: TGTGCCAGCAGTTACTCGGGACAGGGTTACGGCTACACCTTC
clone_size: NA; j_call: TRBJ2-2; d_call: TRBD2; v_call: TRBV5-1; cdr3_aa: CASSRGESNTGELFF; cdr3_nt: TGCGCCAGCAGCCGGGGGGAGTCGAACACCGGGGAGCTGTTTTTT
clone_size: NA; j_call: TRBJ1-2; d_call: TRBD1; v_call: TRBV7-2; cdr3_aa: CASSLAGQGHYGYTF; cdr3_nt: TGTGCCAGCAGCTTAGCCGGACAGGGGCACTATGGCTACACCTTC
clone_size: NA; j_call: TRBJ1-2; d_call: TRBD1; v_call: TRBV10-3; cdr3_aa: CAISGLDRGGDGYTF; cdr3_nt: TGTGCCATCAGTGGGCTTGACAGGGGCGGAGATGGCTACACCTTC
clone_size: NA; j_call: TRBJ1-1; d_call: NA; v_call: TRBV5-1; cdr3_aa: CASSLGALNTEAFF; cdr3_nt: TGCGCCAGCAGCTTGGGGGCCCTGAACACTGAAGCTTTCTTT
clone_size: NA; j_call: TRBJ1-1; d_call: NA; v_call: TRBV19; cdr3_aa: CASGGVNTEAFF; cdr3_nt: TGTGCCAGTGGGGGGGTTAACACTGAAGCTTTCTTT
clone_size: NA; j_call: TRBJ1-6; d_call: NA; v_call: TRBV4-1; cdr3_aa: CASSQGQSNSPLHF; cdr3_nt: TGCGCCAGCAGCCAAGGACAGTCTAATTCACCCCTCCACTTT
clone_size: once; j_call: TRBJ1-1; d_call: NA; v_call: TRBV12-3/TRBV12-4; cdr3_aa: CASSFDTRTEAFF; cdr3_nt: TGTGCCAGCAGCTTTGACACCCGCACTGAAGCTTTCTTT
clone_size: NA; j_call: TRBJ1-4; d_call: NA; v_call: TRBV9; cdr3_aa: CASSGSPGRGGEKLFF; cdr3_nt: TGTGCCAGCAGCGGAAGCCCAGGGAGGGGGGGCGAAAAACTGTTTTTT
clone_size: once; j_call: TRBJ1-3; d_call: TRBD1; v_call: TRBV6-5; cdr3_aa: CASRRTGSGNTIYF; cdr3_nt: TGTGCCAGCAGACGGACAGGGAGTGGAAACACCATATATTTT
clone_size: NA; j_call: TRBJ2-4; d_call: TRBD2; v_call: TRBV6-4; cdr3_aa: CANITGLARNIQYF; cdr3_nt: TGTGCCAACATCACGGGACTAGCGCGAAACATTCAGTACTTC
clone_size: NA; j_call: TRBJ1-2; d_call: NA; v_call: TRBV7-8; cdr3_aa: CASSAGSPLGGYTF; cdr3_nt: TGTGCCAGCAGCGCGGGATCACCCTTGGGTGGCTACACCTTC
clone_size: NA; j_call: TRBJ1-4; d_call: TRBD1; v_call: TRBV6-5; cdr3_aa: CASSARGRTNEKLFF; cdr3_nt: TGTGCCAGCAGCGCCAGGGGGCGTACTAATGAAAAACTGTTTTTT
clone_size: NA; j_call: TRBJ1-6; d_call: NA; v_call: TRBV11-2; cdr3_aa: CASSLGANSPLHF; cdr3_nt: TGTGCCAGCAGCTTAGGGGCTAATTCACCCCTCCACTTT
clone_size: NA; j_call: TRBJ1-6; d_call: TRBD1; v_call: TRBV5-1; cdr3_aa: CASRRGQNNSPLHF; cdr3_nt: TGCGCCAGCAGGCGGGGACAGAATAATTCACCCCTCCACTTT
clone_size: NA; j_call: TRBJ1-5; d_call: NA; v_call: TRBV29-1; cdr3_aa: CSALSEGQPQHF; cdr3_nt: TGCAGCGCCCTCTCAGAGGGTCAGCCCCAGCATTTT
clone_size: NA; j_call: TRBJ2-1; d_call: TRBD1; v_call: TRBV5-5; cdr3_aa: CASSPGQGWNEQFF; cdr3_nt: TGTGCCAGCAGTCCTGGACAGGGTTGGAATGAGCAGTTCTTC
clone_size: NA; j_call: TRBJ1-2; d_call: TRBD1; v_call: TRBV6-1; cdr3_aa: CASRLSQGRNYGYTF; cdr3_nt: TGTGCCAGCAGACTCTCACAGGGGCGGAACTATGGCTACACCTTC